The 24 T cell receptor beta chains below all came from one sample that was sequenced in a study of siplizumab effects on memory and regulatory T cells. Libraries were prepared by immunoSEQ multiplex PCR; TCRdb keeps only in-frame clonotypes and omits some of them. The data hold more than 95,000 clones, with approximately 94% observed a single time. The specimen sequenced was CD4+ T cells sorted from blood. The receptors stem from a human donor in good health.

This rearrangement joins TRBV6-6 to TRBJ2-5, with 8 bases aligning to TRBD1. In germline, CDR1 is MNHNY, CDR2 SVGAGI (reference sequence). V was clipped by 5 bases and J by 1 base; unmatched bases: 6. CDR3 length equals 15 residues. The CDR3 is CASSPGTGRQETQYF. The CDR3, as DNA: TGTGCCAGCAGTCCCGGGACAGGTCGCCAAGAGACCCAGTACTTC.

The chain recombines TRBV30 with TRBJ1-2; 7 bases agree with TRBD1. The germline V gene has CDR1 GTSNPN and CDR2 SVGIG (reference sequence). The V and J ends lost 2 bases and 2 bases, in that order; junction bases with no gene match: 2. The CDR3 runs to 13 residues. CDR3 nucleotides: TGTGCCTGGAGTAGGGACAGCAACTATGGCTACACCTTC. Its protein product is CAWSRDSNYGYTF.

V and J are TRBV5-1 and TRBJ1-4, with TRBD1 identical over 10 bases. This CDR3 is built from 14 residues. V lost 4 bases, J lost 8 bases, and 5 bases stayed unmatched. Germline V gene lookup returns CDR1 SGHRS and CDR2 YFSETQ. Written as DNA, the CDR3 is TGCGCCAGCAGCGGGGGACAGGGGACGGAAAAACTGTTTTTT. This gives the protein CASSGGQGTEKLFF.

The chain couples TRBV29-1 to TRBJ2-3, with unresolved D. Per the germline V gene, CDR1 is SQVTM and CDR2 is ANQGSEA. The CDR3 is made up of 9 amino acids. The V and J ends lost 7 bases and 8 bases respectively, with 7 bases between them. The CDR3 nucleotides are TGCAGCGCGGGTGTTACGCAGTATTTT. Its translation: CSAGVTQYF.

The gene calls are TRBV5-1 and TRBJ2-1, with 9 bases aligning to TRBD2. The V and J ends lost 0 bases and 7 bases, in that order; junction bases with no gene match: 8. The CDR3 is made up of 16 amino acids. CDR1 and CDR2 (germline): SGHRS, YFSETQ. The CDR3 nucleotides are TGCGCCAGCAGCTTGGCCACTGGCGGGAGGGGTAATGAGCAGTTCTTC. It yields the protein CASSLATGGRGNEQFF. Drawing the rest from reference TRBV5-1 and TRBJ2-1, the complete variable domain is KAGVTQTPRYLIKTRGQQVTLSCSPISGHRSVSWYQQTPGQGLQFLFEYFSETQRNKGNFPGRFSGRQFSNSRSEMNVSTLELGDSALYLCASSLATGGRGNEQFFGPGTRLTVL.

The J gene is TRBJ2-7, the V gene TRBV30; D ambiguous. Germline V CDR1 and CDR2: GTSNPN, SVGIG (reference sequence). The CDR3 has 13 residues. Trimming pared 2 bases from V and 3 bases from J, leaving 11 bases between. CDR3 coding DNA: TGTGCCTGGAGTAAGGAGTATAACTACGAGCAGTACTTC. Translation gives CAWSKEYNYEQYF.

The gene calls are TRBV7-2 and TRBJ1-6; no clear D gene. Trimming cost V 2 bases and J 8 bases, with 7 bases left between them. The CDR3 spans 13 residues. The germline gives CDR1 SGHTA, CDR2 FQGNSA. The CDR3 loop is CASSLFRDSPLHF. CDR3 coding DNA: TGTGCCAGCAGCTTATTTCGGGATTCACCCCTCCACTTT. Together with reference TRBV7-2 and TRBJ1-6, the CDR3 gives the full variable domain: GAGVSQSPSNKVTEKGKDVELRCDPISGHTALYWYRQSLGQGLEFLIYFQGNSAPDKSGLPSDRFSAERTGGSVSTLTIQRTQQEDSAVYLCASSLFRDSPLHFGNGTRLTVT.

The V and J genes are TRBV5-4 and TRBJ1-2; weak D call: TRBD1 (6 bases). V was trimmed by 3 bases and J by 5 bases, leaving 11 bases between them. Germline CDR1 reads SGHNT; CDR2 reads YYREEE (reference sequence). This CDR3 has 13 amino acids. The CDR3 bases are TGTGCCAGCAGCTACAACAGGGTTTATGGCTACACCTTC. Its protein is CASSYNRVYGYTF.

The chain employs TRBV19 and TRBJ1-2; D may be TRBD1 (5 bases). In germline, CDR1 is LNHDA, CDR2 SQIVND (reference sequence). The CDR3 is 14 amino acids. V was shortened by 9 bases and J by 4 bases, with 18 bases between the two germline ends. The CDR3 DNA sequence: TGTGCCAGCGGAATAGAGAGGGGTGTCTATGGCTACACCTTC. Its protein product is CASGIERGVYGYTF.

V and J are TRBV27 and TRBJ1-2; tentative D call: TRBD1 (5 bases). The V end lost 4 bases, the J end lost 8 bases, and 23 bases lay between the germline ends. CDR1 and CDR2 (germline): MNHEY, SMNVEV (reference sequence). This CDR3 is 16 amino acids long. The CDR3 DNA reads as TGTGCCAGCAGTTGGGGGACCGGGACGCTTAAGGGAGGCTACACCTTC. Protein: CASSWGTGTLKGGYTF.

This sequence joins TRBV29-1 and TRBJ1-2; 8 bases align to TRBD1. With V trimmed by 4 bases and J by 10 bases, 11 bases remained unmatched. Germline-derived CDR1 and CDR2 are SQVTM and ANQGSEA. The CDR3 spans 13 residues. This CDR3 reads CSVAGGPSRDYTF. The DNA of the CDR3 is TGCAGCGTTGCAGGGGGCCCCAGTAGGGACTACACCTTC. The full variable domain, in which reference TRBV29-1 and TRBJ1-2 provide the parts outside the CDR3, is SAVISQKPSRDICQRGTSLTIQCQVDSQVTMMFWYRQQPGQSLTLIATANQGSEATYESGFVIDKFPISRPNLTFSTLTVSNMSPEDSSIYLCSVAGGPSRDYTFGSGTRLTVV.

The gene calls are TRBV5-5 and TRBJ1-1; 10 bases agree with TRBD1. Germline trimming cut 2 bases from V and 4 bases from J; bases unmatched to any gene: 2. Per germline, CDR1 SGHKS and CDR2 YYEKEE (reference sequence). The CDR3 has 14 residues. The CDR3 is CASSFGDRGTEAFF. Written as DNA, the CDR3 is TGTGCCAGCAGCTTTGGGGACAGGGGCACTGAAGCTTTCTTT.

This clone occurred a few times. The chain carries TRBV28 and TRBJ1-2, with unresolved D. The V gene's germline CDR1 is MDHEN and CDR2 SYDVKM. V was clipped by 5 bases and J by 2 bases, with 12 bases between them. The CDR3 consists of 14 residues. CDR3 amino acids: CASSLISVNYGYTF. The DNA for the CDR3 is TGTGCCAGCAGTCTCATTTCCGTGAACTATGGCTACACCTTC.

J is TRBJ1-5 and V is TRBV10-3; maybe TRBD1 (5 bases). Germline loops: CDR1 ENHRY, CDR2 SYGVKD. The CDR3 has 13 residues. The V end lost 6 bases, the J end lost 3 bases, and 9 bases lay between the germline ends. The CDR3 region has the DNA TGTGCCATCAGGGACACCTACAATCAGCCCCAGCATTTT. Amino acid sequence: CAIRDTYNQPQHF.

The chain is built from TRBV5-6 and TRBJ2-3; the D is unclear. The germline gives CDR1 SGHDT, CDR2 YYEEEE. The ends were cut back, 4 bases at V and 2 bases at J, with 5 bases in the middle. This CDR3 contains 12 residues. CDR3 protein: CASSLPTDTQYF. Here the CDR3 DNA reads TGTGCCAGCAGCCTGCCCACAGATACGCAGTATTTT.

This clone was seen just once. The J gene is TRBJ2-1, the V gene TRBV4-1; unclear D gene. This CDR3 has 15 amino acids. Trimming stripped 0 bases from V and 0 bases from J, with 6 bases between. Germline loops: CDR1 MGHRA, CDR2 YSYEKL. The CDR3 DNA sequence: TGCGCCAGCAGCCAAGACGGAACCTCCTACAATGAGCAGTTCTTC. Translated, it gives CASSQDGTSYNEQFF.

The rearrangement joins TRBV5-1 to TRBJ2-1; tentatively, D is TRBD1 (6 bases). Trimming removed 0 bases from V and 15 bases from J, with 10 bases in between. Germline assignment: CDR1 SGHRS and CDR2 YFSETQ. The CDR3 spans 11 residues. CDR3 region: CASSLGQERFF. CDR3 coding DNA: TGCGCCAGCAGCTTGGGACAGGAACGGTTCTTC.

The V and J genes are TRBV29-1 and TRBJ2-5; TRBD1 agrees at 7 bases. The CDR3 covers 13 residues. Germline loops: CDR1 SQVTM, CDR2 ANQGSEA. The V and J ends lost 6 bases and 4 bases, in that order; junction bases with no gene match: 8. CDR3 protein: CSVTHRGAETQYF. DNA for the CDR3: TGCAGCGTCACACACAGGGGTGCAGAGACCCAGTACTTC.

In DNA form, the CDR3 reads TGCGCCAGCAGCTTGGGAGGCCTCCTGACCTTGGAGACCCAGTACTTC. Amino acids: CASSLGGLLTLETQYF. The chain couples TRBV5-1 to TRBJ2-5, with D unclear. V was cut by 0 bases and J by 5 bases, with 17 bases left in between. CDR3 length equals 16 residues. Germline-derived CDR1 and CDR2 are SGHRS and YFSETQ.

V is TRBV6-5 and J is TRBJ2-5; no clear D. The CDR3 consists of 15 residues. Looked up from germline, CDR1 is MNHEY and CDR2 is SVGAGI. Trimming removed 7 bases from V and 0 bases from J, with 15 bases in between. The DNA of the CDR3 is TGTGCCAGCAAGGGATACAACCTACACCAAGAGACCCAGTACTTC. It translates to CASKGYNLHQETQYF.

This clone was picked up one time. The chain employs TRBV15 and TRBJ2-1, with 10 nucleotides matching TRBD2. The trim removed 3 bases at V and 4 bases at J, leaving 12 bases unmatched. The V gene's germline CDR1 is LNHNV and CDR2 YYDKDF (reference sequence). This CDR3 comprises 18 residues. CDR3 in amino acids: CATSSDRLLAGVYNEQFF. CDR3 coding DNA: TGTGCCACCAGCAGCGACCGTTTGCTAGCGGGGGTTTACAATGAGCAGTTCTTC.

J is TRBJ1-5 and V is TRBV19, with D uncertain. Trimming took 3 bases from V and 5 from J, leaving 8 bases between them. The CDR3 is 13 amino acids. From germline, CDR1 is LNHDA and CDR2 SQIVND (reference sequence). CDR3 sequence (DNA): TGTGCCAGTAGTATTGGGGTGGATCAGCCCCAGCATTTT. The encoded protein is CASSIGVDQPQHF.

This chain joins TRBV21-1 and TRBJ1-1. TRBV21-1 is labeled a pseudogene. There are 15 residues in the CDR3. The CDR3 spells CASSKGPRGSTEAFF. The CDR3 DNA follows: TGTGCCAGCAGCAAAGGGCCCCGGGGGAGCACTGAAGCTTTCTTT.

CDR3 residues: CASSLGGSYNEQFF. CDR3 nucleotides: TGCGCCAGCAGCCTCGGGGGGTCCTACAATGAGCAGTTCTTC. The V and J genes are TRBV5-1 and TRBJ2-1; 7 bases agree with TRBD2. After removal of 4 bases from V and 1 base from J, the junction contained 2 bases not matched to a gene. The CDR3 extends over 14 amino acids. In germline, CDR1 is SGHRS, CDR2 YFSETQ.